This record covers a single T cell receptor (beta chain). The antigen remains undetermined. The CDR3 has 12 amino acids. V was clipped by 6 bases and J by 1 base, with 6 bases between them. The germline CDR1 and CDR2 sequences are SEHNR and FQNEAQ (reference sequence). The data originate from a study of STAT5B mutations in CD4+ large granular lymphocyte leukemia. The assay was immunoSEQ multiplex PCR, and TCRdb's table has in-frame clones only and misses some. The table shows approximately 20,000 clones, with about 81% occurring only once. Overall study results and limits: No patients shared main leukemic clonotypes, though roughly 27% appeared at low frequency elsewhere. Without putative leukemic clones, patient CD4-sorted repertoires remained more clonal than healthy CD4+ repertoires.

Healthy controls were blood donor buffy coats. This clonotype was obtained from a human donor in good health. The sequenced material came from CD4+ T cells from blood buffy coats. This rearrangement joins TRBV7-9 to TRBJ1-1, with D uncertain. CDR3 region: CASRRENTEAFF. CDR3 nucleotides: TGTGCCAGCAGGCGGGAGAACACTGAAGCTTTCTTT.